The 14 T cell receptor beta chains below all came from one sample that was sequenced in a study of T cell responses to AZD1222 COVID-19 vaccine (dated by TCRdb to about 2021). The receptor library was made with the immunoSEQ multiplex PCR assay. The source is immuneACCESS, and TCRdb retained only in-frame sequences with V and J called. Part of the clones is not carried over; for the studies checked, unresolved V genes explain less than half of this, and the remainder is unexplained. Across this sample there are over 45,000 clones, with around 90% seen only once. The ten largest account for approximately 15% of the sample. What the time point label conveys for this sample: about 28 days (+/-7) after the second vaccine dose. The source was peripheral blood, collected 28 days after the second AZD1222 dose. The receptors stem from an adult who received the AZD1222 COVID-19 vaccine.

The V call is TRBV5-1, the J call TRBJ1-1; possible D gene TRBD1, 6 bases. Trimming stripped 4 bases from V and 1 base from J, with 20 bases between. The germline V gene encodes CDR1 SGHRS and CDR2 YFSETQ. The CDR3 sequence is 17 residues long. CDR3 bases: TGCGCCAGCAGCCCGGGACACCCCATGGCGTCGAACACTGAAGCTTTCTTT. Amino acid sequence: CASSPGHPMASNTEAFF. Combining the CDR3 with reference TRBV5-1 and TRBJ1-1 gives the whole variable domain KAGVTQTPRYLIKTRGQQVTLSCSPISGHRSVSWYQQTPGQGLQFLFEYFSETQRNKGNFPGRFSGRQFSNSRSEMNVSTLELGDSALYLCASSPGHPMASNTEAFFGQGTRLTVV.

The chain uses TRBV5-4 and TRBJ1-3, with 8 bases fitting TRBD1. The CDR3 is made up of 16 amino acids. Germline CDR1 reads SGHNT; CDR2 reads YYREEE (reference sequence). V lost 3 bases to trimming and J lost 2 bases; unmatched junction nucleotides: 7. The CDR3 DNA is TGTGCCAGCAGCTCCAACAGGGGGTACACTGGAAACACCATATATTTT. Its translation is CASSSNRGYTGNTIYF.

The rearrangement joins TRBV6-5 to TRBJ2-7, with 7 bases fitting TRBD1. Germline trimming cut 5 bases from V and 6 bases from J; bases unmatched to any gene: 10. The CDR3 loop spans 14 amino acids. The germline V gene has CDR1 MNHEY and CDR2 SVGAGI. The CDR3 region is CASSRRGGEGEQYF. The DNA of the CDR3 is TGTGCCAGCAGTCGAAGAGGGGGCGAGGGCGAGCAGTACTTC.

V gene TRBV30 combines with J gene TRBJ1-3; possibly TRBD1 for D (5 bases). The germline V and J ends were trimmed by 6 bases and 0 bases, with 12 bases remaining between them. This CDR3 comprises 14 residues. The germline V gene encodes CDR1 GTSNPN and CDR2 SVGIG (reference sequence). CDR3 sequence reads: CACTPGSSGNTIYF. As DNA, the CDR3 is TGTGCCTGTACCCCAGGGTCCTCTGGAAACACCATATATTTT.

The chain combines TRBV23-1 with TRBJ1-5; TRBD1 might be the D (5 bases). TRBV23-1 is filed as an ORF, its function uncertain. This CDR3 has 16 residues. Trimming removed 2 bases at V and 2 bases at J, with 13 bases between. CDR3: CASSQRDLARNQPQHF. CDR3 nucleotide sequence: TGCGCCAGCAGTCAAAGGGACCTGGCCCGCAATCAGCCCCAGCATTTT.

The rearrangement joins TRBV21-1 to TRBJ2-7; TRBD1 is the table's D call and was not checked against the DNA. TRBV21-1 is given as a pseudogene. The CDR3 covers 14 residues. In DNA form, the CDR3 reads TGTGCCAGCAGCAAAGATGGAGGGGGCGGCGAGCAGTACTTC. As protein: CASSKDGGGGEQYF.

The chain joins TRBV9 to TRBJ1-4; possibly TRBD1 for D (6 bases). This CDR3 spans 13 amino acids. V was cut by 3 bases and J by 8 bases, with 11 bases left in between. Germline lookup yields CDR1 SGDLS and CDR2 YYNGEE. CDR3 amino acids: CASSEGQGEKLFF. In DNA, the CDR3 is TGTGCCAGCAGCGAAGGGCAGGGGGAAAAACTGTTTTTT.

This clone came up once. The chain couples TRBV4-1 to TRBJ1-5; TRBD1 might be the D (6 bases). The ends were cut back, 6 bases at V and 5 bases at J, with 17 bases in the middle. Germline V gene lookup returns CDR1 MGHRA and CDR2 YSYEKL. There are 15 residues in the CDR3. The CDR3 region is CASRPTGRADQPQHF. The CDR3, as DNA: TGCGCCAGCAGGCCCACAGGGAGGGCGGATCAGCCCCAGCATTTT.

The chain joins TRBV7-9 to TRBJ2-1; 10 bases map to TRBD2. This CDR3 contains 15 residues. Germline-derived CDR1 and CDR2 are SEHNR and FQNEAQ (reference sequence). V trimming: 4 bases; J trimming: 7 bases; junction bases outside the gene matches: 7. The CDR3, as DNA: TGTGCCAGCAGCTCCTCCGGGACTAGCGAAAATGAGCAGTTCTTC. It codes for CASSSSGTSENEQFF.

This chain's CDR3 is CASSLETKVTGELFF. DNA for the CDR3: TGTGCCAGCAGCTTAGAGACTAAAGTGACCGGGGAGCTGTTTTTT. The rearrangement uses TRBV7-2 and TRBJ2-2; a possible D gene is TRBD2 (5 bases). The CDR3 runs 15 residues. Per the germline V gene, CDR1 is SGHTA and CDR2 is FQGNSA. With 1 base removed from V and 5 bases from J, the gap between germline ends came to 11 bases. Full variable domain (missing parts from reference TRBV7-2 and TRBJ2-2): GAGVSQSPSNKVTEKGKDVELRCDPISGHTALYWYRQSLGQGLEFLIYFQGNSAPDKSGLPSDRFSAERTGGSVSTLTIQRTQQEDSAVYLCASSLETKVTGELFFGEGSRLTVL.

This chain joins TRBV2 and TRBJ1-2; D is uncertain. V lost 5 bases and J lost 2, with 9 bases in between. The CDR3 has 13 amino acids. Germline V CDR1 and CDR2: SNHLY, FYNNEI. The DNA of the CDR3 is TGTGCCAGCAGTCCGGGCCAAAACTATGGCTACACCTTC. Translation: CASSPGQNYGYTF. The full variable domain, with the rest looked up from reference TRBV2 and TRBJ1-2, is EPEVTQTPSHQVTQMGQEVILRCVPISNHLYFYWYRQILGQKVEFLVSFYNNEISEKSEIFDDQFSVERPDGSNFTLKIRSTKLEDSAMYFCASSPGQNYGYTFGSGTRLTVV.

This chain uses TRBV7-6 with TRBJ2-5; D call uncertain. The CDR3 is 12 amino acids. V lost 5 bases and J lost 5, with 9 bases in between. Germline V gene data show CDR1 as SGHVS and CDR2 as FNYEAQ. CDR3 in DNA: TGTGCCAGCAGCCTGGTGGGCGAGACCCAGTACTTC. It is translated as CASSLVGETQYF.

This rearrangement joins TRBV3-1 (or the pseudogene TRBV3-2) to TRBJ2-1; weak D call: TRBD1 (5 bases). The CDR3 sequence is 13 residues long. Trimming removed 1 base from V and 7 bases from J, with 8 bases in between. CDR1 and CDR2 (germline): LGHDT, YNNKEL (reference sequence). The CDR3 protein is CASSQVQGNEQFF. CDR3 in DNA: TGTGCCAGCAGCCAAGTGCAGGGAAATGAGCAGTTCTTC.

The CDR3 here is CASSLSPGTEAFF. CDR3 in DNA: TGTGCCAGCAGCCTATCCCCCGGCACTGAAGCTTTCTTT. This chain uses TRBV7-2 with TRBJ1-1; no definite D call. In germline, CDR1 is SGHTA, CDR2 FQGNSA. CDR3 size: 13 residues. V lost 5 bases to trimming and J lost 4 bases, with 11 bases between them.